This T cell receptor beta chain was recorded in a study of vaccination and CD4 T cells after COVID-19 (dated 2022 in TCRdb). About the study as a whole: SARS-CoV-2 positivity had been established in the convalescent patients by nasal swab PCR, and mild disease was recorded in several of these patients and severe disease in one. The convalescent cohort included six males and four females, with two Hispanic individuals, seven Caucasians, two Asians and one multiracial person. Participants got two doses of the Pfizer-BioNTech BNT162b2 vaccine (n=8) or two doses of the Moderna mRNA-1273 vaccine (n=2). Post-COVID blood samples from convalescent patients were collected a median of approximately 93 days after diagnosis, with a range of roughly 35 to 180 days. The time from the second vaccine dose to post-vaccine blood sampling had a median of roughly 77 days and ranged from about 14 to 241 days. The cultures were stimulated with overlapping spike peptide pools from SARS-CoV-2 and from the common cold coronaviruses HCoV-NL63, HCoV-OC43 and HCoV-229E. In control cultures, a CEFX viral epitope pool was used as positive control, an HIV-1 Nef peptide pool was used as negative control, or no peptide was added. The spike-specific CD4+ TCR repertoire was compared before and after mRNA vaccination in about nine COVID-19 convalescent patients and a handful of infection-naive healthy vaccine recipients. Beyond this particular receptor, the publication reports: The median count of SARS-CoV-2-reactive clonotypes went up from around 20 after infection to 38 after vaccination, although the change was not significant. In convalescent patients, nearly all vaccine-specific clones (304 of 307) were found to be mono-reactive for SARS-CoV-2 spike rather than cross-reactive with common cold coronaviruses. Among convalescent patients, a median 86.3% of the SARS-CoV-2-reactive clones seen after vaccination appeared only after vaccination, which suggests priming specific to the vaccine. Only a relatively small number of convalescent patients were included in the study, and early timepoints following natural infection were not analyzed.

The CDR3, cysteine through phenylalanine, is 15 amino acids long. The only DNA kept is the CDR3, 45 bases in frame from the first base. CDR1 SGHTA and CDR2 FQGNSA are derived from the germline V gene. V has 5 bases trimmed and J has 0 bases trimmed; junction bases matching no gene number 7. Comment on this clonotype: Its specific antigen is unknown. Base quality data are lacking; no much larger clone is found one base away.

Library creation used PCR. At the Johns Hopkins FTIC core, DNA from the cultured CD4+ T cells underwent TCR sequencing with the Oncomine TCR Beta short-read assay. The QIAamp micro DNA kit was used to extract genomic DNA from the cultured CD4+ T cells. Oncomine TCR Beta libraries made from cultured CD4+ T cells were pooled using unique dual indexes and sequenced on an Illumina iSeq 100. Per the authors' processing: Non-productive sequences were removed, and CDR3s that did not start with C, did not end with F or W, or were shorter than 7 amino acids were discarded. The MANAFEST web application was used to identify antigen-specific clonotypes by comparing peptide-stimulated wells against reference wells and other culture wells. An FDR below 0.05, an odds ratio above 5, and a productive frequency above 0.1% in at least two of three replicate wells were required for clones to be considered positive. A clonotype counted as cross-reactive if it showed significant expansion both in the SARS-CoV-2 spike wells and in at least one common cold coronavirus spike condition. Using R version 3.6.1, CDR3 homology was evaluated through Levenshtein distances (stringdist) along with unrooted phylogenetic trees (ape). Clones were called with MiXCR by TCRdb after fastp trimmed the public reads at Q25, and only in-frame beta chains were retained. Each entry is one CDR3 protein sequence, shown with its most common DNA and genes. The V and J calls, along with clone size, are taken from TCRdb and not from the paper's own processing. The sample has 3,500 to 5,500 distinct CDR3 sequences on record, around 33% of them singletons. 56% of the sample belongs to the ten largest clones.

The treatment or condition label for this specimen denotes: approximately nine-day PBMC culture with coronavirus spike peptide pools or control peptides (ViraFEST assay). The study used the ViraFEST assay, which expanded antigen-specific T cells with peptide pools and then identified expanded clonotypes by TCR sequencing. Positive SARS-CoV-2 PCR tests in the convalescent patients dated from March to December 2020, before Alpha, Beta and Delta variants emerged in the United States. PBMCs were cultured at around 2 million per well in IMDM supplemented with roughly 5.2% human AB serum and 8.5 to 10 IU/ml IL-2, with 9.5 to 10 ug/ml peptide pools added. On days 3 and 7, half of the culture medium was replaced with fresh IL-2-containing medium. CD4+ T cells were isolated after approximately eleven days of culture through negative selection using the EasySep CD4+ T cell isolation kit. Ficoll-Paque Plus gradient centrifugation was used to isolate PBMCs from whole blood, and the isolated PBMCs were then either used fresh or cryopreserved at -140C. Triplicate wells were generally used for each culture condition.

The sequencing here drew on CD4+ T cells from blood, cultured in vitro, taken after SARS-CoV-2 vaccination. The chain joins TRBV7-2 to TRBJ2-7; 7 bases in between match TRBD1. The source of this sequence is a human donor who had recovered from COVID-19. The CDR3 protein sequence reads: CASSRTGATSYEQYF. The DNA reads TGTGCCAGCAGCCGCACAGGGGCTACCTCCTACGAGCAGTACTTC.